This T cell receptor beta chain was identified in a study of blood T cell repertoires in COVID-19. About the study: Samples of COVID-19 (acute and convalescent) were obtained from the United States, Italy and Spain. PBMCs, B-cell-depleted T cells, or T cells provided the cDNA or gDNA that made up the material.

In the original workflow: By means of reference gene primer amplification, nucleated cell counts were estimated. TCRdb's table, derived via immunoSEQ multiplex PCR, lists solely in-frame clones and lacks some. V, J and clone size are those of that table, while D and trimming were read from the DNA. Here the sample spans 200,000 to 300,000 clones, around 80% being singletons. Germline V gives CDR1 SGHVS, CDR2 FNYEAQ. The CDR3 contains 17 residues. V lost 1 base and J 8 bases, leaving 20 bases between the germline ends. Sequencing was carried out using peripheral blood. This receptor was obtained from a woman aged 18 to 35 with acute or convalescent COVID-19. V usage is TRBV7-6 and J usage is TRBJ1-4, with D maybe TRBD1 (5 bases). DNA for the CDR3: TGTGCCAGCAGCTTAGGTTTTAGGGCAGGGTTGGACGAAAAACTGTTTTTT. Its translation: CASSLGFRAGLDEKLFF.